What follows are 16 T cell receptor beta chains derived from one specimen sequenced in a study of shared clonotypes between healthy human individuals. Sequencing was performed with immunoSEQ multiplex PCR; in TCRdb, only in-frame clones are kept and a portion is missing. The sample shows under 2.5 million clones, just under 95% of them seen only once. What was sequenced was naive CD4+ T cells from PBMCs. The subset is: CD45RA+ positively selected. These TCRs come from a man younger than 35 in good health. Some clones in this sample may be carry-over from other donors' samples.

This sequence joins TRBV2 and TRBJ1-5, with D hard to call. CDR3 length: 13 amino acids. V was trimmed by 8 bases and J by 7 bases, leaving 15 bases between them. Germline-derived CDR1 and CDR2 are SNHLY and FYNNEI. In DNA form, the CDR3 reads TGTGCCAGCCTGAGGCAGCTTGACCAGCCCCAGCATTTT. The encoded protein is CASLRQLDQPQHF.

The chain joins TRBV4-1 to TRBJ1-1; 7 nucleotides agree with TRBD1. Germline values: CDR1 MGHRA, CDR2 YSYEKL. The CDR3 loop spans 18 amino acids. Trimming at V came to 4 bases and at J to 6 bases, leaving 20 bases not matched to a gene. CDR3 sequence reads: CASSLTEGALRDGSEAFF. The CDR3 coding sequence is TGCGCCAGCAGCCTCACGGAGGGGGCGCTAAGGGATGGATCTGAAGCTTTCTTT.

This sequence joins TRBV11-3 and TRBJ2-1, with D possibly being TRBD2 (5 bases). Trimming removed 4 bases from V and 10 bases from J, with 11 bases in between. Looked up from germline, CDR1 is SGHNT and CDR2 is YENEEA. This CDR3 comprises 12 residues. The DNA for the CDR3 is TGTGCCAGCAGCTGGGGAGAATTGGAGCAGTTCTTC. Translation: CASSWGELEQFF.

The V call is TRBV2, the J call TRBJ2-1; TRBD2 matches 9 bases. Unmatched junction bases numbered 6, after V lost 4 bases and J lost 5 bases. The CDR3 loop spans 15 amino acids. Germline CDR1 SNHLY, CDR2 FYNNEI. The CDR3 bases are TGTGCCAGCAGTGCTGCGGGACTAGCTAACAATGAGCAGTTCTTC. Amino acid sequence: CASSAAGLANNEQFF.

Details on this clone: Distinct nucleotide sequences in the sample also encode this CDR3. The chain is built from TRBV7-2 and TRBJ2-5; 7 nucleotides line up with TRBD1. The J segment lost 4 bases and the V segment lost 2 bases, leaving 1 base of the junction unmatched. The CDR3 length is 13 residues. From germline, CDR1 is SGHTA and CDR2 FQGNSA. CDR3 region: CASSLNRGETQYF. DNA for the CDR3: TGTGCCAGCAGCTTAAACAGGGGAGAGACCCAGTACTTC.

The gene calls are TRBV5-1 and TRBJ2-3; the D call may be TRBD1 or TRBD2 (5 bases each). The germline V and J ends were trimmed by 4 bases and 0 bases, with 12 bases remaining between them. Germline V gene data show CDR1 as SGHRS and CDR2 as YFSETQ. CDR3 size: 15 residues. The CDR3 bases are TGCGCCAGCAGCCCGGGACCTTTTAGCACAGATACGCAGTATTTT. Translation: CASSPGPFSTDTQYF.

This clone was recorded only once. The chain is built from TRBV6-5 and TRBJ1-4; D is ambiguous. The CDR3 contains 12 residues. V was cut by 7 bases and J by 10 bases, with 13 bases left in between. CDR1 is MNHEY, CDR2 SVGAGI, per germline. CDR3 in DNA: TGTGCCAGCACTCAATTGGGAGTAAAACTGTTTTTT. Amino acids: CASTQLGVKLFF.

The chain has TRBV28 and TRBJ2-1, with TRBD2 matching 7 bases. The CDR3 is 16 amino acids. The junction had 16 bases not matched to a gene; V was cut back by 5 bases and J by 9 bases. Germline loops: CDR1 MDHEN, CDR2 SYDVKM. The CDR3 loop is CASSASGLRHRVEQFF. In DNA, the CDR3 is TGTGCCAGCAGTGCCTCGGGACTACGGCACCGTGTTGAGCAGTTCTTC.

The CDR3 region has the DNA TGTGCCAGCAGCCAGGGACTAGCGGGCAATGAGCAGTTCTTC. Amino acids: CASSQGLAGNEQFF. The chain couples TRBV7-3 to TRBJ2-1; 12 nucleotides align to TRBD2. There are 14 residues in the CDR3. V trimming: 5 bases; J trimming: 6 bases; junction bases outside the gene matches: 2. From germline, CDR1 is SGHTA and CDR2 FQGTGA. Using reference TRBV7-3 and TRBJ2-1 for the parts outside the CDR3, the full variable domain is GAGVSQTPSNKVTEKGKYVELRCDPISGHTALYWYRQSLGQGPEFLIYFQGTGAADDSGLPNDRFFAVRPEGSVSTLKIQRTERGDSAVYLCASSQGLAGNEQFFGPGTRLTVL.

This chain joins TRBV6-5 and TRBJ2-5, with a weak D call TRBD2 (5 bases). Per germline, CDR1 MNHEY and CDR2 SVGAGI. CDR3 length: 15 amino acids. V shed 4 bases and J shed 7 bases, with 19 bases lying between them. The CDR3 DNA is TGTGCCAGCAGTTCGAGTAGCCTTGCTGGAGGGACCCAGTACTTC. Translating it yields CASSSSSLAGGTQYF.

This clone was seen just once. The genes are TRBV6-6 and TRBJ2-3; 8 bases line up with TRBD1. The CDR3 sequence is 16 residues long. J was trimmed by 0 bases and V by 6 bases; bases with no gene match: 8. In germline, CDR1 is MNHNY, CDR2 SVGAGI (reference sequence). DNA of the CDR3: TGTGCCAGCAGCGACAGGGGCTCCCCTAGCACAGATACGCAGTATTTT. This codes for CASSDRGSPSTDTQYF.

V usage is TRBV27 and J usage is TRBJ2-1; 8 bases match TRBD2. The CDR3 is 17 amino acids. Germline loops: CDR1 MNHEY, CDR2 SMNVEV (reference sequence). V was clipped by 5 bases and J by 0 bases; unmatched bases: 9. CDR3 amino acids: CASSLWTSRDSYNEQFF. For the CDR3, the DNA is TGTGCCAGCAGTCTTTGGACTAGCCGCGACTCCTACAATGAGCAGTTCTTC.

The CDR3 is CASSQGAGQGHEQYF. CDR3 nucleotide sequence: TGCGCCAGCAGCCAAGGCGCGGGACAGGGCCACGAGCAGTACTTC. The rearrangement links TRBV4-1 to TRBJ2-7; 9 bases fit TRBD1. Germline assignment: CDR1 MGHRA and CDR2 YSYEKL. The junction had 6 bases not matched to a gene; V was cut back by 1 base and J by 5 bases. This CDR3 contains 15 residues.

This sequence joins TRBV30 and TRBJ2-5, with D uncertain. The J call may be wrong; the DNA end is better matched by TRBJ2-7. Per germline, CDR1 GTSNPN and CDR2 SVGIG (reference sequence). CDR3 length equals 13 residues. The CDR3 region has the DNA TGTGCCTGGAGTGTACACAGCTCCTACGAGCAGTACTTC. Protein sequence: CAWSVHSSYEQYF.

V is TRBV27 and J is TRBJ2-6, with unresolved D. From germline, CDR1 is MNHEY and CDR2 SMNVEV (reference sequence). Deletions cut 3 bases from V and 4 bases from J, with 7 bases between. This CDR3 is 14 amino acids long. CDR3 in amino acids: CASSFSAGANVLTF. In nucleotides, the CDR3 is TGTGCCAGCAGTTTTAGTGCCGGGGCCAACGTCCTGACTTTC.

The chain joins TRBV30 to TRBJ2-5, with D tentatively TRBD1 (5 bases). Trimming shortened V by 4 bases and J by 2 bases, and 14 bases separated the two germline ends. The CDR3 is 14 residues long. Germline V gene lookup returns CDR1 GTSNPN and CDR2 SVGIG (reference sequence). The CDR3, as DNA: TGTGCCTGGACCGTGAAAAGACAGCAAGAGACCCAGTACTTC. Translated: CAWTVKRQQETQYF.